This T cell receptor (beta chain) was sequenced in a study of CD8 T cells in ankylosing spondylitis. Study findings and constraints: A motif of under ten highly homologous TCR beta variants was seen as apparently characteristic of ankylosing spondylitis blood.

Notes on this clonotype: Its antigen is not known.

The CDR3 extends over 15 amino acids. V lost 0 bases to trimming and J lost 4 bases, with 10 bases between them. In germline, CDR1 is MGHRA, CDR2 YSYEKL. TCRdb re-analysed the 5' RACE reads in MiXCR, keeping a single row per CDR3 protein. The sample yields about 750,000 distinct CDR3 sequences, under 20% seen once. The V and J genes are TRBV4-1 and TRBJ2-1; a possible D gene is TRBD2 (6 bases). The sequenced material came from blood, either unsorted or a sorted T cell fraction (not recorded which). The receptor comes from a male donor with ankylosing spondylitis. The CDR3 DNA follows: TGCGCCAGCAGCCAAGATTGGAGCGGGTACAATGAGCAGTTCTTC. Residues: CASSQDWSGYNEQFF.